The entry below describes one T cell receptor (beta chain). Reanalyzing the 5' RACE reads, TCRdb keeps one entry per CDR3 protein, without DNA. Recorded for this sample: a few hundred thousand distinct CDR3 sequences. The data are from a study of monozygotic twins with inflammatory bowel disease. The sequencing input was blood. This TCR derives from a human donor with ulcerative colitis or Crohn's disease, or a healthy co-twin of an affected twin (not recorded which).

CDR3 protein: CATSDPRGEGHEQFF. V and J are TRBV24-1 and TRBJ2-1; TCRdb designates TRBD2, a call that cannot be tested without DNA. CDR1 is KGHDR and CDR2 is SFDVKD in the germline V gene. The CDR3 has 15 amino acids.